This T cell receptor beta chain is from a study of graft-versus-host responses after intestinal transplantation. On the study more broadly: Recipients received multivisceral, liver-intestinal, or isolated intestinal transplants. Anti-thymocyte globulin induction, then tacrolimus and steroids for two to four years, went to all recipients. Study findings and constraints: Allografts carried high graft-versus-host to host-versus-graft clonal ratios in patients having graft-donor T cell macrochimerism. The recipient marrow held GvH clones, and some of them showed up first in ileum or blood.

Points on this clone: Its antigen remains unknown.

Clones were read by immunoSEQ multiplex PCR, and TCRdb kept only the in-frame ones, dropping some. The sample records just under 65,000 clones, roughly 90% being singletons. V gave up 5 bases and J gave up 8 bases, with 24 bases separating them. Germline V gene lookup returns CDR1 MNHEY and CDR2 SMNVEV (reference sequence). The CDR3 sequence is 16 residues long. This TCR was sampled from a human donor who was the organ donor for an intestinal transplant. The sequencing used unstimulated CD8+ T cells sorted from spleen or lymph node cells, collected before transplant. This chain links TRBV27 with TRBJ1-2; D is perhaps TRBD1 (6 bases). The CDR3 coding sequence is TGTGCCAGCAGTCCCTCCCCGGCGGGGGGCGGTCCCGGCTACACCTTC. This sequence encodes CASSPSPAGGGPGYTF.